This entry lists 20 T cell receptor beta chains sequenced from one sample in a study of shared clonotypes between healthy human individuals. Produced via immunoSEQ multiplex PCR; TCRdb's table is partial and in-frame only. This sample has about 2.4 million clones, with about 92% found just once. The sample was naive CD4+ T cells sorted from blood. Subset specified: CD45RA+ positively selected. The receptors here all came from a man aged 18 to 35 in good health.

The V call is TRBV11-3, the J call TRBJ2-2; D ambiguous. The V gene lost 5 bases and the J gene lost 5 bases, with 6 bases spanning the gap. This CDR3 is built from 12 residues. CDR1 and CDR2 from the germline V gene are SGHNT and YENEEA. In DNA form, the CDR3 reads TGTGCCAGCAGCCCATTGACCGGGGAGCTGTTTTTT. Its protein is CASSPLTGELFF.

The chain couples TRBV28 to TRBJ1-1, with a possible D match to TRBD1 (5 bases). The length of the CDR3 is 14 residues. Germline V CDR1 and CDR2: MDHEN, SYDVKM. Trimming took off 7 bases at V and 0 bases at J, with 12 bases between the two ends. The CDR3 DNA follows: TGTGCCAGCATCCCGGGGGGGATGAACACTGAAGCTTTCTTT. Its protein is CASIPGGMNTEAFF.

The genes are TRBV10-3 and TRBJ2-7, with D possibly being TRBD1 (6 bases). Germline V gene lookup returns CDR1 ENHRY and CDR2 SYGVKD. Trimming left V 7 bases short and J 5 bases short, with 15 bases between. The CDR3 has 13 residues. CDR3 nucleotide sequence: TGTGCCATCAACCCCGGGACATCCGACGAGCAGTACTTC. Its protein product is CAINPGTSDEQYF.

This chain joins TRBV7-2 and TRBJ2-1, with 16 bases fitting TRBD2. CDR1 is SGHTA and CDR2 is FQGNSA in the germline V gene. After removal of 4 bases from V and 14 bases from J, the junction contained 8 bases not matched to a gene. The CDR3 consists of 15 residues. CDR3 residues: CASSSGLAGGRREFF. The CDR3 nucleotides are TGTGCCAGCAGCTCGGGACTAGCGGGAGGGCGGAGGGAGTTCTTC.

J is TRBJ2-2 and V is TRBV19; no firm D call. V shed 7 bases and J shed 4 bases, with 13 bases lying between them. This CDR3 comprises 14 residues. Germline CDR1 and CDR2: LNHDA and SQIVND (reference sequence). CDR3 sequence: CASMDQASTGELFF. In DNA form, the CDR3 reads TGTGCCAGTATGGACCAGGCTAGCACCGGGGAGCTGTTTTTT.

The chain couples TRBV10-3 to TRBJ2-5, with 8 bases lining up with TRBD1. With V trimmed by 6 bases and J by 2 bases, 2 bases remained unmatched. The CDR3 runs 13 residues. CDR1 and CDR2 (germline): ENHRY, SYGVKD. The CDR3 loop is CAIRTGEQETQYF. The CDR3 DNA reads TGTGCCATCAGGACAGGGGAACAAGAGACCCAGTACTTC.

CDR3 nucleotides: TGTGCCAGTAGTATTTGGGGGGCCGGGGATGAGCAGTTCTTC. Protein product: CASSIWGAGDEQFF. The genes are TRBV19 and TRBJ2-1; the D gene could be TRBD1 or TRBD2 (6 bases each). V dropped 3 bases and J dropped 8 bases, with 14 bases sitting between them. Per germline, CDR1 LNHDA and CDR2 SQIVND (reference sequence). CDR3 length equals 14 residues.

J is TRBJ2-7 and V is TRBV30, with D uncertain. Germline values: CDR1 GTSNPN, CDR2 SVGIG (reference sequence). The CDR3 extends over 13 amino acids. Trimming removed 3 bases from V and 6 bases from J, with 15 bases in between. CDR3 sequence reads: CAWSNLLSGEQYF. CDR3 nucleotide sequence: TGTGCCTGGAGCAACCTCTTGTCTGGCGAGCAGTACTTC.

V is TRBV7-2 and J is TRBJ2-7, with D possibly matching TRBD2 (5 bases). The germline gives CDR1 SGHTA, CDR2 FQGNSA. V dropped 3 bases and J dropped 3 bases, with 12 bases sitting between them. There are 14 residues in the CDR3. CDR3 DNA: TGTGCCAGCAGCTTTTACTTAGGGAGCTACGAGCAGTACTTC. This translates into CASSFYLGSYEQYF.

The V and J genes are TRBV15 and TRBJ1-3, with D possibly matching TRBD1 (5 bases). Trimming took 1 base from V and 0 from J, leaving 10 bases between them. The CDR3 consists of 16 residues. CDR1 is LNHNV and CDR2 is YYDKDF in the germline V gene (reference sequence). The CDR3 sequence is CATSRVGEGSGNTIYF. In DNA, the CDR3 is TGTGCCACCAGCAGAGTGGGGGAGGGCTCTGGAAACACCATATATTTT.

The chain employs TRBV11-2 and TRBJ1-6, with a tentative D call TRBD1 (5 bases). This CDR3 has 15 amino acids. Trimming pared 5 bases from V and 0 bases from J, leaving 8 bases between. Germline CDR1 is SGHAT and CDR2 is FQNNGV. CDR3 residues: CASSPQGSYNSPLHF. CDR3 sequence (DNA): TGTGCCAGCAGCCCCCAGGGCTCCTATAATTCACCCCTCCACTTT.

The CDR3 coding sequence is TGTGCCAGTAGCCCCGGGGGGGGCCGAGCCAAAAACATTCAGTACTTC. Translation: CASSPGGGRAKNIQYF. The V and J genes are TRBV19 and TRBJ2-4; TRBD2 aligns across 8 bases. V lost 6 bases to trimming and J lost 0 bases; unmatched junction nucleotides: 7. Germline CDR1 LNHDA, CDR2 SQIVND (reference sequence). The CDR3 sequence is 16 residues long.

The chain recombines TRBV18 with TRBJ1-1; D gene uncertain. Trimming took 6 bases from V and 3 from J, leaving 14 bases between them. The CDR3 is 14 residues long. Germline V gives CDR1 KGHSH, CDR2 LQKENI. DNA of the CDR3: TGTGCCAGCTCGCGACAAGTGCGGGACACTGAAGCTTTCTTT. Its translation: CASSRQVRDTEAFF.

This chain links TRBV7-2 with TRBJ1-2; D unclear. Germline lookup yields CDR1 SGHTA and CDR2 FQGNSA. The CDR3 has 14 amino acids. V gave up 1 base and J gave up 9 bases, with 15 bases separating them. This CDR3 is CASSLGGPGRSYTF. CDR3 nucleotides: TGTGCCAGCAGCTTAGGAGGCCCGGGTCGTAGCTACACCTTC.

The V gene is TRBV7-8, the J gene TRBJ2-1; D ambiguous. Trimming stripped 3 bases from V and 0 bases from J, with 15 bases between. This CDR3 contains 17 residues. From germline, CDR1 is SGHVS and CDR2 FQNEAQ. CDR3 region: CASSLISASGSYNEQFF. In DNA form, the CDR3 reads TGTGCCAGCAGCTTGATATCGGCATCAGGCTCCTACAATGAGCAGTTCTTC.

The chain links TRBV11-2 to TRBJ1-3, with D unresolved. This CDR3 is built from 17 residues. V dropped 1 base and J dropped 0 bases, with 13 bases sitting between them. Germline lookup yields CDR1 SGHAT and CDR2 FQNNGV. CDR3 in amino acids: CASSLVPGLHSGNTIYF. In DNA, the CDR3 is TGTGCCAGCAGCTTAGTGCCCGGGCTTCACTCTGGAAACACCATATATTTT.

This chain uses TRBV6-1 with TRBJ1-5; the match to TRBD1 covers 10 bases. CDR3 length equals 15 residues. CDR1 MNHNS and CDR2 SASEGT come from the germline V gene. V was pared by 7 bases and J by 2 bases, with 5 bases of the junction left unmatched. CDR3 region: CASTTGTGGNQPQHF. The CDR3 DNA reads TGTGCCAGCACCACGGGGACAGGGGGCAATCAGCCCCAGCATTTT.

The J gene is TRBJ2-2, the V gene TRBV27, with D maybe TRBD2 (6 bases). The germline V and J ends were trimmed by 5 bases and 4 bases, with 23 bases remaining between them. Germline CDR1 reads MNHEY; CDR2 reads SMNVEV (reference sequence). The CDR3 is made up of 18 amino acids. CDR3 in amino acids: CASSLEMGPAGLTGELFF. The CDR3 bases are TGTGCCAGCAGTCTAGAAATGGGACCCGCGGGACTCACCGGGGAGCTGTTTTTT.

The CDR3 DNA reads as TGCGCCAGCAGTCCGGAAAGCTCTGGAAACACCATATATTTT. Its translation: CASSPESSGNTIYF. This chain links TRBV5-1 with TRBJ1-3; D call uncertain. Trimming pared 5 bases from V and 0 bases from J, leaving 9 bases between. This CDR3 spans 14 amino acids. Germline values: CDR1 SGHRS, CDR2 YFSETQ.

The chain links TRBV5-4 to TRBJ1-4, with no clear D. The V end was cut by 4 bases, the J end by 0 bases, with 10 bases between. The germline V gene encodes CDR1 SGHNT and CDR2 YYREEE (reference sequence). The CDR3 runs 15 residues. CDR3 sequence reads: CASSADGATNEKLFF. The DNA of the CDR3 is TGTGCCAGCAGCGCCGACGGTGCAACTAATGAAAAACTGTTTTTT.